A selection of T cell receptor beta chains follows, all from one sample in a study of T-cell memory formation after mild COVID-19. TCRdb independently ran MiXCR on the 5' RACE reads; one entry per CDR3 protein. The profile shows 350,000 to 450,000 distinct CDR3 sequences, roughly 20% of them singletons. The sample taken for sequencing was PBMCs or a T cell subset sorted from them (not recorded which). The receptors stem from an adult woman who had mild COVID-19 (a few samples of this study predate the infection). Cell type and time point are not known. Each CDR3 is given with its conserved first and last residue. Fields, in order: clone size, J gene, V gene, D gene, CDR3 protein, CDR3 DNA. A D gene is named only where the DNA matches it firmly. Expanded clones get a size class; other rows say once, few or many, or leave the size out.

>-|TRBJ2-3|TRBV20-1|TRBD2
CSAVLAGGTDTQYF
TGCAGTGCTGTACTAGCGGGGGGCACAGATACGCAGTATTTT
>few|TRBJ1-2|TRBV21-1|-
CASSLQGRGYTF
TGTGCCAGCAGCCTCCAGGGTCGGGGCTACACCTTC
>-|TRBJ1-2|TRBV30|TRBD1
CAWSDDRVSGYTF
TGTGCCTGGAGTGATGACAGGGTTAGTGGCTACACCTTC
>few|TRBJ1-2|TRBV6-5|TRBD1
CASSYSGQGFGYTF
TGTGCCAGCAGTTACTCTGGACAGGGGTTTGGCTACACCTTC
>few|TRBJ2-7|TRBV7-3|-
CASSLTAGAEQYF
TGTGCCAGCAGCTTAACAGCCGGGGCCGAGCAGTACTTC
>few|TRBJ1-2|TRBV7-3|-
CASSLTPLTPTITF
TGTGCCAGCAGCTTAACACCCCTCACCCCTACGATTACCTTC
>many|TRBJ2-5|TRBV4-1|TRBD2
CASRRLLAGLETQYF
TGCGCCAGCAGACGGCTGCTAGCGGGGTTGGAGACCCAGTACTTC
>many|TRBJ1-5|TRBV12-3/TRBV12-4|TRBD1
CASSPQTGINQPQHF
TGTGCCAGCAGTCCTCAGACAGGGATCAATCAGCCCCAGCATTTT
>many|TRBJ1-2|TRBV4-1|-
CASSPQGANYGYTF
TGCGCCAGCAGCCCCCAGGGAGCTAACTATGGCTACACCTTC
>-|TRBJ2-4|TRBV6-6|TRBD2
CASSYRTSGSLAKNIQYF
TGTGCCAGCAGTTACAGGACTAGCGGTTCCCTAGCCAAAAACATTCAGTACTTC
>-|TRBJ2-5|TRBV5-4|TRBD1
CASSTHWTGAETQYF
TGTGCCAGCAGCACCCACTGGACAGGCGCGGAGACCCAGTACTTC
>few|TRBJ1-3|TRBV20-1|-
CSARTPGRNTIYF
TGCAGTGCTAGAACCCCTGGGAGAAACACCATATATTTT
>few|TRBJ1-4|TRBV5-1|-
CASSLTRAGNEKLFF
TGCGCCAGCAGCTTGACCAGGGCGGGGAATGAAAAACTGTTTTTT
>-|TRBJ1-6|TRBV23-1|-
CASDLSGSPLHF
TGCGCCAGCGACTTGTCTGGTTCACCCCTCCACTTT
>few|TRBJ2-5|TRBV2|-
CASRRTIKETQYF
TGTGCCAGCAGGCGGACTATAAAAGAGACCCAGTACTTC
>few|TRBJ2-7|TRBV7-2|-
CAIEGIYEQYF
TGTGCCATCGAGGGGATATACGAGCAGTACTTC
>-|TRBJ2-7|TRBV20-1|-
CSAGPENPYEQYF
TGCAGTGCTGGACCTGAGAACCCCTACGAGCAGTACTTC